Below, one TCR beta chain is given with its context. The data belong to a study of blood T cell repertoires in COVID-19. For the study at large: Acute and convalescent COVID-19 specimens originated in the United States, Italy and Spain. The cDNA or gDNA used as material had been derived from T cells, B-cell-depleted T cells, or PBMCs.

The CDR3 spans 15 residues. Losses at the gene ends were 2 bases for V and 7 bases for J; bases not matched to a gene: 7. CDR1 GTSNPN and CDR2 SVGIG come from the germline V gene (reference sequence). Methods used by the authors: Reference gene primer amplification in the assay estimated nucleated cell counts. The table came from immunoSEQ multiplex PCR; TCRdb's copy has only in-frame clones and leaves some out. The DNA gave D and trimming, while V, J and clone size come from that table. The sample records about 88,000 clones, 88% being singletons. This sequence originates from a woman aged 80 or over with acute or convalescent COVID-19. The chain uses TRBV30 and TRBJ1-4; 10 bases are a match to TRBD1. Sample: peripheral blood. As DNA, the CDR3 is TGTGCCTGGAGTATACCGACAGGGGGCTCTGAAAAACTGTTTTTT. It codes for CAWSIPTGGSEKLFF.